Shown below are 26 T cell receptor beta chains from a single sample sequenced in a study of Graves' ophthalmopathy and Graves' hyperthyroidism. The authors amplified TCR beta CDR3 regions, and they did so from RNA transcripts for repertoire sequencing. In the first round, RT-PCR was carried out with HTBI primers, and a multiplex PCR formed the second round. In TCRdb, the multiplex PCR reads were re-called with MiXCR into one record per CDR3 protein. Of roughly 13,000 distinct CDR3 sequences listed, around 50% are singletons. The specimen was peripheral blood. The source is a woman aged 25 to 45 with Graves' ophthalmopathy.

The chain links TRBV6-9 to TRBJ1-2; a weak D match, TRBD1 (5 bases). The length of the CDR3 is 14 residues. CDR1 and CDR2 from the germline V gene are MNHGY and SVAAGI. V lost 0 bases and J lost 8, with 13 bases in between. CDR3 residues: CASSYSRGAGGYTF. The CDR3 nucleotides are TGTGCCAGCAGTTATTCCAGAGGGGCAGGGGGCTACACCTTC.

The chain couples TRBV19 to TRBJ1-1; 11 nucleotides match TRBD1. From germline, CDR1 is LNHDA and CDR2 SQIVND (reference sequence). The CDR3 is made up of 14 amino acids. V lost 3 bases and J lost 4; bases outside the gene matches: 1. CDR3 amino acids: CASSIGTGGTEAFF. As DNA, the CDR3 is TGTGCCAGTAGTATTGGGACAGGGGGCACTGAAGCTTTCTTT.

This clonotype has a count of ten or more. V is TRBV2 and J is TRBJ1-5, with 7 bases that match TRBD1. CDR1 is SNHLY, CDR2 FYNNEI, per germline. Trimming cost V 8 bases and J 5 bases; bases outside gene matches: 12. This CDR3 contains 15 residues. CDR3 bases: TGTGCCAGCGAGGACAGGAAGGTCGTGGATCAGCCCCAGCATTTT. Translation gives CASEDRKVVDQPQHF.

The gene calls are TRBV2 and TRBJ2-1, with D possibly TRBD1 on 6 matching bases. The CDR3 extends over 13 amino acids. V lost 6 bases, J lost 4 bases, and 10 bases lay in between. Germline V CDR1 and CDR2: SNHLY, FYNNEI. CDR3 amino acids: CASRLDSYNEQFF. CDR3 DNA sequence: TGTGCCAGCAGATTGGACAGTTACAATGAGCAGTTCTTC.

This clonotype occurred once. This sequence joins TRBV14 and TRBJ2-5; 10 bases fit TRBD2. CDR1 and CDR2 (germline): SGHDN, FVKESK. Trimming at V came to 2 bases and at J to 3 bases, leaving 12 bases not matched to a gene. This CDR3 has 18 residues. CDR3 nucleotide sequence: TGTGCCAGCAGCCAACTAGCGGGAGTGGGTAACAATGAAGAGACCCAGTACTTC. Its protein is CASSQLAGVGNNEETQYF.

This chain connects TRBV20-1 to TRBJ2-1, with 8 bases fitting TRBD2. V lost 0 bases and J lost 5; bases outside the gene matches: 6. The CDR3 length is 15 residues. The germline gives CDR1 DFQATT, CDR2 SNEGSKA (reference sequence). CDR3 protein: CSARDTGGAHNEQFF. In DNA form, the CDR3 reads TGCAGTGCTAGAGATACGGGAGGGGCCCACAATGAGCAGTTCTTC.

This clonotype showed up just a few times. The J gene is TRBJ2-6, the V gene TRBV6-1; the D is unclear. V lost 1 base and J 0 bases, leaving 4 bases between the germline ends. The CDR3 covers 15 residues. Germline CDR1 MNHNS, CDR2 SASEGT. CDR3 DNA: TGTGCCAGCAGTGAAGACAACTCTGGGGCCAACGTCCTGACTTTC. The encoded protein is CASSEDNSGANVLTF.

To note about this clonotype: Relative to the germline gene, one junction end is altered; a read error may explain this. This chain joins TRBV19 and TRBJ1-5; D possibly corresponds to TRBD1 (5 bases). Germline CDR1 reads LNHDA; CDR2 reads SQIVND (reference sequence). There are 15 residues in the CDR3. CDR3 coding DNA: TGTGTCAGTAGTCCCCTGGGGCGAAGCAATCAGCCCCAGCATTTT. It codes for CVSSPLGRSNQPQHF.

CDR3 sequence (DNA): TGCAGTGCTAGAGCCGGGGGGGGTGGCGAGCAGTACTTC. Amino acid sequence: CSARAGGGGEQYF. This rearrangement joins TRBV20-1 to TRBJ2-7; 8 positions match TRBD2. The CDR3 covers 13 residues. Germline lookup yields CDR1 DFQATT and CDR2 SNEGSKA (reference sequence). V lost 1 base and J lost 6; bases outside the gene matches: 5.

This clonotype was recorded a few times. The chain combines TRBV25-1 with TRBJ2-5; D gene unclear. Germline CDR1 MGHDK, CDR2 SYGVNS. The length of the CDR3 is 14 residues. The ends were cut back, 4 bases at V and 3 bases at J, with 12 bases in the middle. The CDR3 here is CASSGRVPKETQYF. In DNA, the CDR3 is TGTGCCAGCAGTGGACGGGTCCCCAAAGAGACCCAGTACTTC.

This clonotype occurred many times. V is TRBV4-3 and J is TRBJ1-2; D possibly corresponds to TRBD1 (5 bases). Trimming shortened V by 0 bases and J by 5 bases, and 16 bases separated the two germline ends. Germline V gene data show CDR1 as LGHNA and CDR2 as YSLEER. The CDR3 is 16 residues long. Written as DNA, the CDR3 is TGCGCCAGCAGCCAAGAGGCGGGGGGAGGGGTGTATGGCTACACCTTC. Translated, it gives CASSQEAGGGVYGYTF.

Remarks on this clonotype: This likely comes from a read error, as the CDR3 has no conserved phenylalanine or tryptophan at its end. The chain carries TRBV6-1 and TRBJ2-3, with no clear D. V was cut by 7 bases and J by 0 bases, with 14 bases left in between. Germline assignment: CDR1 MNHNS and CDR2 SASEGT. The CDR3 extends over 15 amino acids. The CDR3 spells CASTVLATSTDTQYY. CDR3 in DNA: TGTGCCAGCACGGTCCTGGCCACTAGCACAGATACGCAGTATTAT.

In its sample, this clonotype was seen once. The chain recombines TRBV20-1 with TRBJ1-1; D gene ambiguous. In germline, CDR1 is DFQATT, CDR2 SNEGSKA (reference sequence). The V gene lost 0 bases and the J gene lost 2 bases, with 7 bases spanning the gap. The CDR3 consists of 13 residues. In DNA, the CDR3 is TGCAGTGCTAGAGATTTCCTAAACACTGAAGCTTTCTTT. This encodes CSARDFLNTEAFF.

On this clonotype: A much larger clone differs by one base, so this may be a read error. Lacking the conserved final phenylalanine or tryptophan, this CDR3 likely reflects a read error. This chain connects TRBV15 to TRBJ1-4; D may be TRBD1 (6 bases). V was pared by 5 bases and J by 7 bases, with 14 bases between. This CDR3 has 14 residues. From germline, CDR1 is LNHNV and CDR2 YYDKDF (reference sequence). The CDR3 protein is CATSRGQGGEKLFS. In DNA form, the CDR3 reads TGTGCCACCAGCCGGGGGCAGGGAGGTGAAAAACTGTTTTCT.

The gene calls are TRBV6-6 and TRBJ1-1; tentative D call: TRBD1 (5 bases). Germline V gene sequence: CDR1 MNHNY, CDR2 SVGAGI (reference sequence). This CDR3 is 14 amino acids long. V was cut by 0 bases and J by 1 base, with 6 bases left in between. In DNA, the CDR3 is TGTGCCAGCAGTTACTCGAGGGGGAACACTGAAGCTTTCTTT. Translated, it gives CASSYSRGNTEAFF.

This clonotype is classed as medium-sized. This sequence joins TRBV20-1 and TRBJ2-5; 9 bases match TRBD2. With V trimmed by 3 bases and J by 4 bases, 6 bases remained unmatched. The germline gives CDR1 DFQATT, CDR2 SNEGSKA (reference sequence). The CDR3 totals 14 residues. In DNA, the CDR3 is TGCAGTGCTAGGCTGGCGGGAGGGAGAGAGACCCAGTACTTC. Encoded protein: CSARLAGGRETQYF.

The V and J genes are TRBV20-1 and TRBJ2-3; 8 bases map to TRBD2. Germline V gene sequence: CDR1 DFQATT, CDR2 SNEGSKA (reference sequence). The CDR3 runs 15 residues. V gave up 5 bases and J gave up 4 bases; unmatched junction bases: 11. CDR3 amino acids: CSAAGPAGEADTQYF. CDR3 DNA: TGCAGTGCTGCTGGGCCAGCGGGAGAAGCAGATACGCAGTATTTT.

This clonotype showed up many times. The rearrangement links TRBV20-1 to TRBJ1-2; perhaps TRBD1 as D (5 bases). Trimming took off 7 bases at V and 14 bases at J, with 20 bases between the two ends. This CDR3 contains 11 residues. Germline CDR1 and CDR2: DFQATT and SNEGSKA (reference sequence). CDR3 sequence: CSGLRDAGRTF. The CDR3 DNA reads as TGCAGTGGGCTAAGGGACGCGGGAAGGACCTTC.

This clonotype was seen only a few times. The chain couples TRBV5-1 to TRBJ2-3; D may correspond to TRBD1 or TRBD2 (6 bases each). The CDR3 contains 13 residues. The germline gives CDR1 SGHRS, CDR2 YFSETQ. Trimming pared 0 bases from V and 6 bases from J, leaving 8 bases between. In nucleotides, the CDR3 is TGCGCCAGCAGCTTGGTAGGGGGGGATACGCAGTATTTT. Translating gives CASSLVGGDTQYF.

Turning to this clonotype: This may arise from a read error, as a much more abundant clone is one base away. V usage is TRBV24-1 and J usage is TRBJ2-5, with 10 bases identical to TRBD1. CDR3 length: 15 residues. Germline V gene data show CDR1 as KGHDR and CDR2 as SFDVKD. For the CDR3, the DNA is TGTGCCACCAGTGCCGTGACAGGGGGCGGAGAGTCCCAGTACTTC. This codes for CATSAVTGGGESQYF.

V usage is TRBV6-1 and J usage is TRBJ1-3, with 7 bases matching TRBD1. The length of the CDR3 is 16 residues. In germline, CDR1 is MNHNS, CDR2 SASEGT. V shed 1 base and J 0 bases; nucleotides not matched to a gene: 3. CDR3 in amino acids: CASSEGGTASGNTIYF. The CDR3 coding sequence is TGTGCCAGCAGTGAAGGGGGGACAGCCTCTGGAAACACCATATATTTT.

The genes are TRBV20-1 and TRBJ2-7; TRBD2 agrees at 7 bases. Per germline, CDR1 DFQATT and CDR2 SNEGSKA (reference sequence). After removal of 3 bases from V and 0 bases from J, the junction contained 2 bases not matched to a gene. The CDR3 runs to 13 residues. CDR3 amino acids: CSASGRSSYEQYF. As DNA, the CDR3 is TGCAGTGCTAGCGGGAGGAGCTCCTACGAGCAGTACTTC.

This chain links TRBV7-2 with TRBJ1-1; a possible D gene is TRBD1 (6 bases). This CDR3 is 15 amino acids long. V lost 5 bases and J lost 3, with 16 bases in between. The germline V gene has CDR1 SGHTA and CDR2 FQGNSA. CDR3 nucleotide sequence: TGTGCCAGCAGCGACTTACAGGGATCGGACACTGAAGCTTTCTTT. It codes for CASSDLQGSDTEAFF.

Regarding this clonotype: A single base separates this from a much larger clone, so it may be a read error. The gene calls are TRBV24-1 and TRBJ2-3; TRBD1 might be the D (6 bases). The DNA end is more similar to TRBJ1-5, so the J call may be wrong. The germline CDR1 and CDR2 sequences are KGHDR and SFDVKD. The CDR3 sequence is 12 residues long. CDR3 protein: CATSRGQDTQHF. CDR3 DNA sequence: TGTGCCACCTCACGGGGGCAAGATACGCAGCATTTT.

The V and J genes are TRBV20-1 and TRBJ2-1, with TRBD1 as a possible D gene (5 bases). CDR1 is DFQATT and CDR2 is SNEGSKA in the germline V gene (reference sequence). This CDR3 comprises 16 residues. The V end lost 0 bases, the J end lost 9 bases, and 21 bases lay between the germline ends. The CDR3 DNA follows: TGCAGTGCTAGAGATCCGAATAGGGGTGAGAGTGGTGAGCAGTTCTTC. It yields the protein CSARDPNRGESGEQFF.

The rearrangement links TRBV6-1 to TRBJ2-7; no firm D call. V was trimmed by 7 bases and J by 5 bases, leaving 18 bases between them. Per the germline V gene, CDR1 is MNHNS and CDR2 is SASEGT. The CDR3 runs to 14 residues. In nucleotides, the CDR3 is TGTGCCAGCAACGCGGAATTGTCCAGGAACGAGCAGTACTTC. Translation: CASNAELSRNEQYF.